This T cell receptor beta chain is drawn from a study of early T cells in non-severe SARS-CoV-2 infection. The CDR3 loop spans 12 amino acids. Trimming cost V 7 bases and J 9 bases, with 14 bases left between them. Germline V gene lookup returns CDR1 SGHNT and CDR2 YYREEE (reference sequence). Worth noting for this clonotype: Antigen specificity is unknown.

Study findings and constraints: Clonotype matching in VDJdb favored anti-spike CD8 responses and did not capture private and CD4 specificities.

Attachment of unique molecular identifiers to individual cDNA molecules was performed. MiXCR, run by TCRdb on the 5' RACE reads, gives a single entry per CDR3 protein. The data contain around 70,000 distinct CDR3 sequences, 12% of them singletons. The clonotype was recovered from an adult who was a healthcare worker with PCR-confirmed SARS-CoV-2 infection or an uninfected control (not recorded which). Sequenced material: whole blood. The rearrangement links TRBV5-4 to TRBJ2-4, with D possibly being TRBD1 or TRBD2 (6 bases each). The chain's CDR3 is CASGGAGSIQYF. In nucleotides, the CDR3 is TGTGCCAGCGGGGGCGCGGGATCCATTCAGTACTTC.